This T cell receptor beta chain was profiled in a study of blood T cell repertoires in COVID-19. Study-level information: From the United States, Italy and Spain came samples of acute and convalescent COVID-19.

Under the authors' procedure: Amplified reference gene primers provided the basis for estimating nucleated cell counts. Clones were sequenced by immunoSEQ multiplex PCR, and TCRdb holds only the in-frame ones, with some missing. The DNA was the basis for D and trimming; V, J and clone size are from that table. The sample has about 190,000 clones, 65% to 80% seen once. This clone was detected a few times. V was shortened by 1 base and J by 4 bases, with 6 bases between the two germline ends. CDR1 KGHSH and CDR2 LQKENI come from the germline V gene. The CDR3 spans 13 residues. Sequencing was carried out using peripheral blood. The clonotype originates from a woman between 45 and 65 years old with acute or convalescent COVID-19. The chain combines TRBV18 with TRBJ2-3, with D unresolved. CDR3: CASSPQTADTQYF. The CDR3, as DNA: TGTGCCAGCTCACCACAAACGGCAGATACGCAGTATTTT.